These 31 T cell receptor beta chains originate from one sample sequenced in a study of response to subunit inactivated influenza vaccine. TCRdb analysed the RT-PCR reads with MiXCR anew, one entry per CDR3 protein. The sample contains about 500,000 distinct CDR3 sequences, approximately 15% of which appear only once. The material sequenced was CD4+ T cells sorted from PBMCs, taken less than 30 months after vaccination. The receptor source for this set is a man aged 50 to 69 who received an inactivated influenza vaccine.

This clonotype was counted only a few times. The CDR3 DNA sequence: TGCAGTGCAGGGACTAGCGGGGGCAAAAACATTCAGTACTTC. Protein sequence: CSAGTSGGKNIQYF. The chain is built from TRBV20-1 and TRBJ2-4, with 14 bases matching TRBD2. Trimming cost V 6 bases and J 3 bases; bases outside gene matches: 1. CDR1 is DFQATT, CDR2 SNEGSKA, per germline (reference sequence). The CDR3 contains 14 residues.

Only one count was recorded for this clonotype. The rearrangement joins TRBV19 to TRBJ2-1; D is undetermined. The V end lost 3 bases, the J end lost 5 bases, and 14 bases lay between the germline ends. In germline, CDR1 is LNHDA, CDR2 SQIVND (reference sequence). CDR3 length equals 15 residues. CDR3 residues: CASSMGFGVNNEQFF. CDR3 coding DNA: TGTGCCAGTAGTATGGGGTTTGGGGTAAACAATGAGCAGTTCTTC.

This sequence joins TRBV2 and TRBJ1-5, with 7 bases matching TRBD1. The ends lost 2 bases at V and 4 bases at J; junction bases unmatched: 5. This CDR3 region has 15 residues. Germline assignment: CDR1 SNHLY and CDR2 FYNNEI. The CDR3 spells CASSERTGWNQPQHF. The CDR3 coding sequence is TGTGCCAGCAGTGAACGGACAGGCTGGAATCAGCCCCAGCATTTT. The variable domain in full, with the rest retrieved from reference TRBV2 and TRBJ1-5, is EPEVTQTPSHQVTQMGQEVILRCVPISNHLYFYWYRQILGQKVEFLVSFYNNEISEKSEIFDDQFSVERPDGSNFTLKIRSTKLEDSAMYFCASSERTGWNQPQHFGDGTRLSIL.

This chain connects TRBV3-1 to TRBJ2-6; tentatively, D is TRBD1 (5 bases). Germline V gives CDR1 LGHDT, CDR2 YNNKEL (reference sequence). V lost 4 bases and J lost 1, with 11 bases in between. This CDR3 contains 16 residues. In DNA, the CDR3 is TGTGCCAGCAGCCCCACTGACAGTTCTGGGGCCAACGTCCTGACTTTC. It specifies CASSPTDSSGANVLTF.

This clonotype occurred a few times. This sequence joins TRBV18 and TRBJ2-1; 10 bases are a match to TRBD2. Germline CDR1 reads KGHSH; CDR2 reads LQKENI. Trimming took 6 bases from V and 3 from J; bases not matched to a gene: 5. The CDR3 length is 15 residues. For the CDR3, the DNA is TGTGCCAGCTCCCCCTCTAGCGGGAGCTACAATGAGCAGTTCTTC. It codes for CASSPSSGSYNEQFF.

This clonotype appeared a few times. This chain connects TRBV29-1 to TRBJ1-2, with unresolved D. The germline gives CDR1 SQVTM, CDR2 ANQGSEA. Trimming shortened V by 6 bases and J by 7 bases, and 12 bases separated the two germline ends. The CDR3 consists of 11 residues. This chain's CDR3 is CSVNLGSGYTF. In DNA, the CDR3 is TGCAGCGTGAACTTGGGAAGTGGCTACACCTTC.

The chain uses TRBV5-5 and TRBJ1-1; no reliable D call. There are 15 residues in the CDR3. Per germline, CDR1 SGHKS and CDR2 YYEKEE (reference sequence). Trimming pared 1 base from V and 1 base from J, leaving 11 bases between. The DNA for the CDR3 is TGTGCCAGCAGCTTGTACGGTTCAAGGAACACTGAAGCTTTCTTT. It codes for CASSLYGSRNTEAFF.

At least ten counts were recorded for this clonotype. The chain combines TRBV12-3 or TRBV12-4 with TRBJ1-1; 8 bases are a match to TRBD1. The V gene end was trimmed by 5 bases and the J gene end by 3 bases; junction bases not matched to a gene: 8. CDR3 length: 15 amino acids. In DNA, the CDR3 is TGTGCCAGCAGTCCCAGGACAGGGTGGGACACTGAAGCTTTCTTT. Its protein is CASSPRTGWDTEAFF.

This chain connects TRBV5-1 to TRBJ1-2; D gene unclear. Trimming removed 0 bases from V and 8 bases from J, with 17 bases in between. The CDR3 runs to 15 residues. Per germline, CDR1 SGHRS and CDR2 YFSETQ. The CDR3, as DNA: TGCGCCAGCAGCTTGGGGTCCCTGGCCCCCGAGGGCTACACCTTC. It translates to CASSLGSLAPEGYTF.

This clonotype was recorded at least ten times. The chain couples TRBV15 to TRBJ2-7; 8 bases match TRBD1. This CDR3 comprises 15 residues. CDR1 LNHNV and CDR2 YYDKDF come from the germline V gene (reference sequence). The trim removed 1 base at V and 3 bases at J, leaving 5 bases unmatched. CDR3 protein: CATSRVGTGNYEQYF. In DNA form, the CDR3 reads TGTGCCACCAGCAGAGTAGGGACAGGTAACTACGAGCAGTACTTC.

The chain links TRBV20-1 to TRBJ1-1; D ambiguous. CDR1 DFQATT and CDR2 SNEGSKA come from the germline V gene (reference sequence). V was pared by 5 bases and J by 7 bases, with 17 bases between. CDR3 length: 13 residues. The CDR3 protein is CSAPRSGPGEAFF. CDR3 bases: TGCAGTGCTCCACGGTCGGGTCCGGGTGAAGCTTTCTTT.

This sequence joins TRBV20-1 and TRBJ2-7; no clear D. CDR1 is DFQATT and CDR2 is SNEGSKA in the germline V gene (reference sequence). Trimming cost V 5 bases and J 3 bases, with 5 bases left between them. The CDR3 runs 10 residues. The CDR3 protein is CSALDYEQYF. The CDR3 DNA reads TGCAGTGCTCTTGACTACGAGCAGTACTTC.

This clonotype was seen a handful of times. The rearrangement joins TRBV7-2 to TRBJ2-7; 10 nucleotides match TRBD2. V shed 5 bases, J shed 4 bases, and the junction held 11 bases outside the gene matches. CDR3 length: 16 residues. Per germline, CDR1 SGHTA and CDR2 FQGNSA. CDR3 sequence reads: CASSTRPASGGYEQYF. In DNA form, the CDR3 reads TGTGCCAGCAGCACTCGCCCCGCTAGCGGGGGATACGAGCAGTACTTC.

The genes are TRBV12-3 or TRBV12-4 and TRBJ2-1; D may match TRBD1 or TRBD2 (6 bases each). This CDR3 has 14 residues. V lost 2 bases to trimming and J lost 5 bases, with 10 bases between them. The CDR3 reads CASSLWGADNEQFF. CDR3 nucleotide sequence: TGTGCCAGCAGTTTATGGGGGGCGGACAATGAGCAGTTCTTC.

This clonotype was seen a few times. The CDR3 reads CSATGDSYNEQFF. The CDR3 bases are TGCAGTGCTACGGGAGACTCCTACAATGAGCAGTTCTTC. V is TRBV20-1 and J is TRBJ2-1; tentatively, D is TRBD2 (6 bases). Germline V gene lookup returns CDR1 DFQATT and CDR2 SNEGSKA (reference sequence). V lost 4 bases to trimming and J lost 0 bases, with 7 bases between them. CDR3 size: 13 residues.

The V call is TRBV7-9, the J call TRBJ2-1, with 8 bases aligning to TRBD2. The CDR3 spans 15 residues. J was trimmed by 8 bases and V by 3 bases; bases with no gene match: 9. Per germline, CDR1 SEHNR and CDR2 FQNEAQ (reference sequence). The CDR3 is CASSFTSGGLYEQFF. The CDR3 nucleotides read TGTGCCAGCAGCTTCACCAGCGGGGGTTTGTATGAGCAGTTCTTC.

This clonotype showed up just a few times. The rearrangement joins TRBV5-1 to TRBJ1-2, with 7 positions matching TRBD1. Germline CDR1 is SGHRS and CDR2 is YFSETQ. V was pared by 5 bases and J by 4 bases, with 5 bases of the junction left unmatched. CDR3 length: 13 amino acids. CDR3 sequence reads: CASREDRVYGYTF. CDR3 DNA: TGCGCCAGCAGAGAAGACAGGGTCTATGGCTACACCTTC.

Comments on this clonotype: A much bigger clone sits one base away, suggesting this may be a read error. The CDR3: CAISEGQAGVEGNEQFF. The DNA of the CDR3 is TGTGCCATCAGCGAGGGACAAGCGGGAGTGGAGGGCAATGAGCAGTTCTTC. This rearrangement joins TRBV10-3 to TRBJ2-1; 8 bases map to TRBD2. This CDR3 spans 17 amino acids. Germline V gives CDR1 ENHRY, CDR2 SYGVKD. With V trimmed by 6 bases and J by 6 bases, 16 bases remained unmatched.

The J gene is TRBJ2-7, the V gene TRBV20-1; no reliable D call. Germline assignment: CDR1 DFQATT and CDR2 SNEGSKA (reference sequence). The ends were cut back, 0 bases at V and 4 bases at J, with 16 bases in the middle. The CDR3 runs 15 residues. The CDR3 DNA reads as TGCAGTGCTAGAGATCCAGGCAGGTGGTCTTACGAGCAGTACTTC. It translates to CSARDPGRWSYEQYF.

This clonotype was seen only a few times. The chain has TRBV29-1 and TRBJ2-1, with D tentatively TRBD2 (6 bases). This CDR3 spans 18 amino acids. The germline V gene has CDR1 SQVTM and CDR2 ANQGSEA. The V end was cut by 4 bases, the J end by 5 bases, with 27 bases between. Written as DNA, the CDR3 is TGCAGCGTTGTTTTGGGCAGGGAAGTGGCGGGAACGGACAATGAGCAGTTCTTC. This codes for CSVVLGREVAGTDNEQFF.

The V gene is TRBV6-2 or TRBV6-3, the J gene TRBJ2-7; perhaps TRBD1 as D (5 bases). The CDR3 spans 13 residues. Germline loops: CDR1 MNHEY, CDR2 SVGEGT. The V and J ends lost 6 bases and 2 bases respectively, with 11 bases between them. Here the CDR3 reads CASSNRWAYEQYF. CDR3 sequence (DNA): TGTGCCAGCAGCAACAGGTGGGCCTACGAGCAGTACTTC.

The sample holds a few counts of this clonotype. V gene TRBV27 combines with J gene TRBJ2-1, with 12 bases matching TRBD2. The length of the CDR3 is 16 residues. The V and J ends lost 4 bases and 7 bases, in that order; junction bases with no gene match: 8. Germline assignment: CDR1 MNHEY and CDR2 SMNVEV (reference sequence). The CDR3 loop reads CASSSLTSGSGNEQFF. The DNA for the CDR3 is TGTGCCAGCAGTTCCTTGACTAGCGGGAGTGGTAATGAGCAGTTCTTC.

This clonotype was recorded only once. The chain is built from TRBV20-1 and TRBJ1-1; D gene unclear. Per germline, CDR1 DFQATT and CDR2 SNEGSKA (reference sequence). This CDR3 comprises 12 residues. V was pared by 1 base and J by 11 bases, with 14 bases between. Here the CDR3 DNA reads TGCAGTGCTAGAGGGGGTTGGCCTGCCGCTTTCTTT. It codes for CSARGGWPAAFF.

This clonotype has ten or more counts. Compared with germline, one end of the junction differs, possibly owing to a read error. V is TRBV9 and J is TRBJ2-1; D is unresolved. Germline CDR1 reads SGDLS; CDR2 reads YYNGEE. The CDR3 extends over 13 amino acids. CDR3 sequence: CASSVGSYNEQFF. Here the CDR3 DNA reads TGCGCCAGCAGCGTTGGCTCCTACAATGAGCAGTTCTTC.

This rearrangement joins TRBV4-2 to TRBJ2-7, with TRBD1 matching over 9 bases. V was clipped by 3 bases and J by 3 bases; unmatched bases: 9. Germline V gene data show CDR1 as LGHNA and CDR2 as YNFKEQ. This CDR3 comprises 16 residues. The CDR3 DNA reads TGTGCCAGCAGCCATGTGGGACAGGGAAGGAACTACGAGCAGTACTTC. Its translation is CASSHVGQGRNYEQYF.

The chain employs TRBV18 and TRBJ1-2, with D perhaps TRBD1 (6 bases). V lost 3 bases to trimming and J lost 0 bases, with 14 bases between them. The CDR3 is made up of 16 amino acids. CDR1 is KGHSH and CDR2 is LQKENI in the germline V gene. The CDR3 sequence: CASSPGQGLTNYGYTF. The CDR3 DNA sequence: TGTGCCAGCTCACCGGGACAAGGGTTAACTAACTATGGCTACACCTTC.

The chain carries TRBV4-3 and TRBJ2-7; 7 bases fit TRBD2. J lost 3 bases, V lost 1 base, and 6 bases had no gene match. This CDR3 contains 15 residues. Germline CDR1 LGHNA, CDR2 YSLEER. Here the CDR3 reads CASSQVRAGYYEQYF. The CDR3 region has the DNA TGCGCCAGCAGCCAAGTCCGAGCGGGGTACTACGAGCAGTACTTC.

This clonotype was detected only a few times. The chain uses TRBV5-1 and TRBJ1-4; D not certain. Germline loops: CDR1 SGHRS, CDR2 YFSETQ. V lost 1 base and J 0 bases, leaving 7 bases between the germline ends. This CDR3 is 15 amino acids long. The CDR3 DNA is TGCGCCAGCAGCTTGTCCGGCGCAACTAATGAAAAACTGTTTTTT. Its protein product is CASSLSGATNEKLFF.

V usage is TRBV7-8 and J usage is TRBJ2-5; D is possibly TRBD1 or TRBD2 (5 bases each). The CDR3 covers 16 residues. The germline CDR1 and CDR2 sequences are SGHVS and FQNEAQ. The V gene lost 1 base and the J gene lost 5 bases, with 17 bases spanning the gap. CDR3 nucleotide sequence: TGTGCCAGCAGCTTAGGGGACGTAACTGTTCGGGAGACCCAGTACTTC. The encoded protein is CASSLGDVTVRETQYF.

This clonotype was detected ten times or more. The rearrangement uses TRBV5-1 and TRBJ2-1; no reliable D call. V shed 2 bases and J shed 3 bases, with 9 bases lying between them. This CDR3 contains 14 residues. Germline CDR1 reads SGHRS; CDR2 reads YFSETQ. CDR3 loop: CASSFPTSYNEQFF. The CDR3 nucleotides read TGCGCCAGCAGCTTCCCTACGAGCTACAATGAGCAGTTCTTC.

The chain has TRBV5-1 and TRBJ2-5; D ambiguous. V was cut by 4 bases and J by 2 bases, with 9 bases left in between. Per germline, CDR1 SGHRS and CDR2 YFSETQ. This CDR3 comprises 13 residues. The CDR3 sequence is CASSVSRQETQYF. Here the CDR3 DNA reads TGCGCCAGCAGCGTAAGCAGGCAAGAGACCCAGTACTTC. The full variable domain, its missing parts supplied by reference TRBV5-1 and TRBJ2-5, is KAGVTQTPRYLIKTRGQQVTLSCSPISGHRSVSWYQQTPGQGLQFLFEYFSETQRNKGNFPGRFSGRQFSNSRSEMNVSTLELGDSALYLCASSVSRQETQYFGPGTRLLVL.